This is a list of T cell receptor beta chains from one sample in a study of OX40 agonist ivuxolimab in advanced cancers. The table came from immunoSEQ multiplex PCR; TCRdb's copy has only in-frame clones and leaves some out. This sample has around 74,000 clones, with roughly 90% found just once. The sample was CD4+ or CD8+ T cells sorted from blood, taken in a trial of the OX40 agonist ivuxolimab. These receptors were taken from an adult with an advanced solid tumor such as melanoma, head and neck, liver or kidney cancer. CDR3s include the opening cysteine and the closing phenylalanine or tryptophan. D genes are given only for firm matches. Size values are once, few and many counts, or a class for expanded clones, and some rows have none.

j_call | d_call | cdr3_length | clone_size | v_call | cdr3_aa | cdr3_nt
TRBJ1-3 | TRBD1 | 18 | NA | TRBV5-4 | CASSRDRGSPLSGNTIYF | TGTGCCAGCAGCCGGGACAGGGGGAGCCCTCTCTCTGGAAACACCATATATTTT
TRBJ2-5 | NA | 11 | NA | TRBV20-1 | CSAWGGETQYF | TGCAGTGCTTGGGGTGGAGAGACCCAGTACTTC
TRBJ1-3 | NA | 15 | once | TRBV9 | CASSVVGGSGNTIYF | TGTGCCAGCAGCGTAGTTGGGGGCTCTGGAAACACCATATATTTT
TRBJ1-2 | TRBD1 | 14 | NA | TRBV5-1 | CASSLEGAAYGYTF | TGCGCCAGCAGCCTCGAGGGGGCAGCCTATGGCTACACCTTC
TRBJ2-5 | TRBD2 | 14 | NA | TRBV6-1 | CAGGLAGVMETQYF | TGTGCCGGCGGACTAGCGGGAGTTATGGAGACCCAGTACTTC
TRBJ2-5 | NA | 13 | NA | TRBV6-6 | CASGSRPGETQYF | TGTGCCAGCGGATCCCGGCCGGGAGAGACCCAGTACTTC
TRBJ2-7 | NA | 11 | NA | TRBV5-1 | CASSASYEQYF | TGCGCCAGCAGCGCCTCCTACGAGCAGTACTTC
TRBJ1-3 | NA | 13 | NA | TRBV6-5 | CASSPTGGNTIYF | TGTGCCAGCAGTCCAACAGGGGGAAACACCATATATTTT
TRBJ2-5 | TRBD1 | 15 | NA | TRBV18 | CASSPLQGPEETQYF | TGTGCCAGCTCACCCCTACAGGGGCCCGAAGAGACCCAGTACTTC
TRBJ1-4 | NA | 14 | NA | TRBV15 | CATSLQGYDAKLFF | TGTGCCACCAGCCTACAGGGTTATGACGCAAAACTGTTTTTT
TRBJ2-5 | NA | 18 | once | TRBV5-6 | CASSFRGQLGGSYETQYF | TGTGCCAGCAGCTTTAGGGGGCAACTGGGCGGGAGCTATGAGACCCAGTACTTC
TRBJ1-3 | NA | 17 | NA | TRBV5-1 | CASSLVGPGQAGNTIYF | TGCGCCAGCAGCTTGGTGGGGCCCGGTCAAGCTGGAAACACCATATATTTT
TRBJ1-2 | NA | 13 | NA | TRBV7-8 | CASSESPWGGYTF | TGTGCCAGCAGCGAATCCCCTTGGGGGGGCTACACCTTC
TRBJ2-5 | TRBD2 | 16 | NA | TRBV4-3 | CASSQEVGRDQETQYF | TGCGCCAGCAGCCAAGAAGTTGGGAGGGACCAAGAGACCCAGTACTTC
TRBJ1-1 | NA | 16 | NA | TRBV4-1 | CASSHPLRQKDTEAFF | TGCGCCAGCAGCCACCCTTTACGGCAAAAAGACACTGAAGCTTTCTTT
TRBJ2-7 | TRBD2 | 15 | NA | TRBV7-2 | CASSGGLAGPYEQYF | TGTGCCAGCAGCGGAGGACTAGCGGGGCCCTACGAGCAGTACTTC
TRBJ2-5 | TRBD1 | 16 | once | TRBV5-4 | CASSLPRQGAQETQYF | TGTGCCAGCAGCTTGCCTCGACAGGGGGCTCAAGAGACCCAGTACTTC
TRBJ2-5 | NA | 14 | NA | TRBV6-6 | CASSYRQGGETQYF | TGTGCCAGCAGTTACAGGCAGGGAGGCGAGACCCAGTACTTC
TRBJ1-6 | NA | 16 | NA | TRBV4-3 | CASSQDPTWGNSPLHF | TGCGCCAGCAGCCAAGATCCCACGTGGGGAAATTCACCCCTCCACTTT
TRBJ1-2 | TRBD1 | 13 | NA | TRBV5-4 | CASSVDRGNGYTF | TGTGCCAGCAGCGTGGACAGGGGGAATGGCTACACCTTC
TRBJ2-2 | NA | 13 | NA | TRBV6-5 | CASRGGGIGELFF | TGTGCCAGCCGCGGAGGGGGTATCGGGGAGCTGTTTTTT
TRBJ2-6 | NA | 14 | NA | TRBV11-3 | CASARVGGANVLTF | TGTGCCAGCGCCAGGGTGGGTGGGGCCAACGTCCTGACTTTC
TRBJ1-2 | TRBD1 | 19 | once | TRBV4-1 | CASSLLGTGLVFLNYGYTF | TGCGCCAGCAGCCTCCTTGGGACAGGTCTAGTTTTTCTGAACTATGGCTACACCTTC
TRBJ2-3 | NA | 15 | NA | TRBV7-9 | CASSLYSAGGDTQYF | TGTGCCAGCAGCTTGTATTCTGCAGGTGGGGATACGCAGTATTTT
TRBJ1-5 | TRBD1 | 17 | NA | TRBV5-1 | CASSLGDGQGGNQPQHF | TGCGCCAGCAGCTTGGGGGACGGACAGGGAGGCAATCAGCCCCAGCATTTT
TRBJ1-6 | TRBD1 | 19 | NA | TRBV5-6 | CASSSTEPGQGVYNSPLHF | TGTGCCAGCAGCTCGACCGAACCGGGACAGGGGGTTTATAATTCACCCCTCCACTTT
TRBJ2-1 | NA | 12 | once | TRBV5-5 | CASSLGGSEQFF | TGTGCCAGCAGCTTGGGGGGCTCTGAGCAGTTCTTC
TRBJ2-1 | TRBD1 | 15 | NA | TRBV2 | CASSVGTGEYNEQFF | TGTGCCAGCAGTGTGGGGACAGGGGAATACAATGAGCAGTTCTTC
TRBJ2-2 | NA | 14 | NA | TRBV19 | CASSIGGGLGELFF | TGTGCCAGTAGTATAGGGGGTGGGCTCGGGGAGCTGTTTTTT
TRBJ2-1 | NA | 14 | NA | TRBV30 | CAWSPNGIYNEQFF | TGTGCCTGGAGCCCCAACGGGATCTACAATGAGCAGTTCTTC
TRBJ2-6 | NA | 16 | once | TRBV19 | CASLGPRKRGANVLTF | TGTGCCAGCCTAGGTCCCCGGAAGAGGGGGGCCAACGTCCTGACTTTC
TRBJ2-1 | NA | 13 | NA | TRBV11-3 | CASSLAPNNEQFF | TGTGCCAGCAGCTTAGCACCGAACAATGAGCAGTTCTTC